The sequence of this T cell receptor beta chain was determined in a study of CXCR3-negative and CXCR3-positive naive CD8 T cells. Study results and caveats: Similar levels of surface CD5 were seen between naive subsets; TCR strength was inferred from TRB CDR3 properties.

As for this clonotype: The antigen is not known.

The TRB cDNA libraries were prepared by 5' RACE with UMI labels. TCRdb reworked the 5' RACE reads into one entry per CDR3 protein, no DNA. This repertoire includes around 47,000 distinct CDR3 sequences. The receptor was derived from a human donor in good health. Some clones in this sample may be carry-over from other donors' samples. Sequencing used memory CD8+ T cells from blood.

The CDR3 region is CASSFLAGAQETQYF. This chain connects TRBV7-2 to TRBJ2-5; TCRdb outputs TRBD2, but without DNA this stays unchecked. This CDR3 contains 15 residues. Per the germline V gene, CDR1 is SGHTA and CDR2 is FQGNSA.